These 18 T cell receptor beta chains were all obtained from the same sample, sequenced in a study of blood T cell repertoires in COVID-19. The data were produced by immunoSEQ multiplex PCR, yet TCRdb's version contains in-frame clones alone and is incomplete. The data show around 400,000 clones, with approximately 89% seen just once and roughly 2% held by the top ten. Sequencing was carried out using peripheral blood. The receptors stem from a woman in her sixties or seventies with COVID-19, enrolled during active disease.

This rearrangement joins TRBV28 to TRBJ2-3; 10 positions agree with TRBD1. The CDR3 has 16 amino acids. Germline V gene sequence: CDR1 MDHEN, CDR2 SYDVKM. J was trimmed by 7 bases and V by 5 bases; bases with no gene match: 12. The CDR3 DNA is TGTGCCAGCAGTCAAGGACAGGGGGGGAGAGTAAATACGCAGTATTTT. Protein product: CASSQGQGGRVNTQYF.

The chain has TRBV7-8 and TRBJ1-2; a weak D match, TRBD1 (6 bases). The CDR3 is 16 amino acids. The germline V gene encodes CDR1 SGHVS and CDR2 FQNEAQ. V lost 4 bases and J lost 8, with 23 bases in between. Here the CDR3 DNA reads TGTGCCAGCAGCTCTCTTCACAGGGAACCTTACGGGGGCTACACCTTC. Translating gives CASSSLHREPYGGYTF. The full variable domain, with the rest looked up from reference TRBV7-8 and TRBJ1-2, is GAGVSQSPRYKVAKRGQDVALRCDPISGHVSLFWYQQALGQGPEFLTYFQNEAQLDKSGLPSDRFFAERPEGSVSTLKIQRTQQEDSAVYLCASSSLHREPYGGYTFGSGTRLTVV.

The CDR3 region has the DNA TGTGCCACCAGTGATTCAAAAGATACGCAGTATTTT. It translates to CATSDSKDTQYF. The V and J genes are TRBV24-1 and TRBJ2-3, with D uncertain. CDR3 size: 12 residues. Between the trimmed V and J ends, which lost 2 bases and 5 bases, there was a span of 4 bases. Germline-derived CDR1 and CDR2 are KGHDR and SFDVKD.

This clone was detected only once. The chain has TRBV6-4 and TRBJ1-1; perhaps TRBD1 as D (6 bases). V was pared by 0 bases and J by 3 bases, with 14 bases between. Germline values: CDR1 MRHNA, CDR2 SNTAGT. This CDR3 is 16 amino acids long. The CDR3 nucleotides are TGTGCCAGCAGTGACTCGGGGACACTCGCCTACACTGAAGCTTTCTTT. This encodes CASSDSGTLAYTEAFF.

The gene calls are TRBV29-1 and TRBJ2-5; 14 bases align to TRBD2. The CDR3 sequence is 17 residues long. Per the germline V gene, CDR1 is SQVTM and CDR2 is ANQGSEA. With V trimmed by 7 bases and J by 2 bases, 12 bases remained unmatched. CDR3 bases: TGCAGCGGCTCAGCCGTACGACTAGCGGGGGGGCAAGAGACCCAGTACTTC. Translating gives CSGSAVRLAGGQETQYF.

This sequence joins TRBV28 and TRBJ2-2; D might be TRBD2 (5 bases). The CDR3 loop spans 15 amino acids. The germline V gene has CDR1 MDHEN and CDR2 SYDVKM. The V gene lost 6 bases and the J gene lost 4 bases, with 15 bases spanning the gap. CDR3 in amino acids: CASRKRLTFTGELFF. The CDR3, as DNA: TGTGCCAGCAGAAAAAGACTAACATTCACCGGGGAGCTGTTTTTT.

This rearrangement joins TRBV14 to TRBJ2-1; 10 positions match TRBD2. V lost 7 bases to trimming and J lost 4 bases; unmatched junction nucleotides: 4. In germline, CDR1 is SGHDN, CDR2 FVKESK. The CDR3 loop spans 14 amino acids. The CDR3 sequence: CASKRTSGYNEQFF. Here the CDR3 DNA reads TGTGCCAGCAAGCGGACTAGCGGTTACAATGAGCAGTTCTTC.

The chain uses TRBV5-4 and TRBJ2-3; no clear D gene. Germline assignment: CDR1 SGHNT and CDR2 YYREEE (reference sequence). There are 15 residues in the CDR3. V lost 1 base to trimming and J lost 1 base, with 10 bases between them. The CDR3 reads CASSLSQSRTDTQYF. DNA for the CDR3: TGTGCCAGCAGCTTGTCACAGAGCCGCACAGATACGCAGTATTTT.

V is TRBV4-1 and J is TRBJ1-4, with D uncertain. V gave up 4 bases and J gave up 5 bases, with 8 bases separating them. Germline CDR1 reads MGHRA; CDR2 reads YSYEKL. This CDR3 has 13 amino acids. The CDR3 loop is CASSRRSNEKLFF. CDR3 bases: TGCGCCAGCAGCCGTCGGTCAAATGAAAAACTGTTTTTT.

The chain carries TRBV6-5 and TRBJ1-6, with 8 nucleotides matching TRBD1. Germline V gene lookup returns CDR1 MNHEY and CDR2 SVGAGI. The CDR3 extends over 14 amino acids. The V segment lost 6 bases and the J segment 9 bases; nucleotides outside the gene matches: 7. In nucleotides, the CDR3 is TGTGCCAGCAGGGCGGACAGGGTTAGTTCACCCCTCCACTTT. Protein: CASRADRVSSPLHF.

This chain links TRBV18 with TRBJ2-7, with TRBD1 identical over 9 bases. The CDR3 is 14 residues long. Germline V gene lookup returns CDR1 KGHSH and CDR2 LQKENI. The V segment lost 5 bases and the J segment 4 bases; nucleotides outside the gene matches: 6. The CDR3 spells CASSTDRGGYEQYF. The DNA of the CDR3 is TGTGCCAGCTCAACCGACAGGGGGGGGTACGAGCAGTACTTC.

V is TRBV27 and J is TRBJ2-3; 8 nucleotides agree with TRBD2. Trimming cost V 7 bases and J 4 bases; bases outside gene matches: 7. The germline CDR1 and CDR2 sequences are MNHEY and SMNVEV (reference sequence). CDR3 size: 14 residues. CDR3 DNA: TGTGCCAGCACCGGGAGGGGGGTGGCAGATACGCAGTATTTT. Translated, it gives CASTGRGVADTQYF.

This rearrangement joins TRBV3-1 (or the pseudogene TRBV3-2) to TRBJ1-6, with D possibly matching TRBD1 (6 bases). V lost 4 bases and J lost 5, with 12 bases in between. This CDR3 region has 15 residues. The germline V gene encodes CDR1 LGHDT and CDR2 YNNKEL (reference sequence). Written as DNA, the CDR3 is TGTGCCAGCAGCCTCCGGGACATAAATAATTCACCCCTCCACTTT. It is translated as CASSLRDINNSPLHF.

CDR3 region: CASSTIGQGITGELFF. CDR3 bases: TGTGCCAGCAGCACTATCGGACAGGGGATCACCGGGGAGCTGTTTTTT. V is TRBV5-4 and J is TRBJ2-2; 9 nucleotides line up with TRBD1. The CDR3 is 16 amino acids. Germline loops: CDR1 SGHNT, CDR2 YYREEE (reference sequence). V lost 4 bases to trimming and J lost 4 bases; unmatched junction nucleotides: 8.

This chain joins TRBV6-5 and TRBJ1-3; 7 bases agree with TRBD1. Germline assignment: CDR1 MNHEY and CDR2 SVGAGI. J gave up 0 bases and V 4 bases, and 3 bases lay outside the gene matches. This CDR3 spans 15 amino acids. This CDR3 reads CASSSDRYSGNTIYF. CDR3 DNA sequence: TGTGCCAGCAGTTCGGACAGGTACTCTGGAAACACCATATATTTT.

This sequence joins TRBV5-1 and TRBJ1-6, with D maybe TRBD1 (6 bases). The CDR3 length is 21 residues. Germline assignment: CDR1 SGHRS and CDR2 YFSETQ. Trimming shortened V by 3 bases and J by 2 bases, and 27 bases separated the two germline ends. CDR3 residues: CASSSTPRGGSVWTYNSPLHF. In DNA, the CDR3 is TGCGCCAGCAGCTCGACCCCCCGCGGGGGCAGCGTTTGGACCTATAATTCACCCCTCCACTTT.

This sequence joins TRBV4-2 and TRBJ1-4, with TRBD1 matching 8 bases. From germline, CDR1 is LGHNA and CDR2 YNFKEQ. The CDR3 is 16 residues long. V gave up 1 base and J gave up 6 bases; unmatched junction bases: 7. The CDR3 DNA reads TGTGCCAGCAGCCAAGGGGGAACAGGGGGAGATGAAAAACTGTTTTTT. It codes for CASSQGGTGGDEKLFF.

The chain is built from TRBV5-1 and TRBJ2-5, with TRBD1 matching over 8 bases. CDR1 and CDR2 (germline): SGHRS, YFSETQ. Trimming at V came to 6 bases and at J to 5 bases, leaving 12 bases not matched to a gene. The CDR3 length is 15 residues. CDR3 amino acids: CASTYRQGAGETQYF. CDR3 coding DNA: TGCGCCAGCACGTATAGGCAGGGGGCAGGGGAGACCCAGTACTTC.